This is a list of T cell receptor beta chains from one sample in a study of blood T cell repertoires in COVID-19. Here immunoSEQ multiplex PCR was the method, and the copy in TCRdb shows in-frame clones only, minus some. The sample contains 350,000 to 400,000 clones, less than 90% of which appear only once. The sequencing input was peripheral blood. The receptors come from a woman between 55 and 75 years old with COVID-19, enrolled during active disease. The CDR3 runs from the conserved cysteine through the conserved F or W. A D gene is named only where the DNA matches it firmly. Size values are once, few and many counts, or a class for expanded clones, and some rows have none.

NA	TRBJ2-3	13	NA	TRBV4-1	TGCGCCAGCAGCCCGTCGGGAGAGGTTCTCCAGTATTTT	CASSPSGEVLQYF
TRBD1	TRBJ2-5	13	few	TRBV30	TGTGCCTGGAACCAGGGGGCTGGGGAGACCCAGTACTTC	CAWNQGAGETQYF
NA	TRBJ2-5	13	NA	TRBV4-1	TGCGCCAGCAGCCTAGAGGGGGGGGGAACCCAGTACTTC	CASSLEGGGTQYF
TRBD2	TRBJ2-1	17	once	TRBV4-1	TGCGCCAGCAGGCAGCGAGGGGGACTAGATGGATTCAATGAGCAGTTCTTC	CASRQRGGLDGFNEQFF
NA	TRBJ2-3	15	NA	TRBV18	TGTGCCAGCTCACCACAGGACAGACGCACAGATACGCAGTATTTT	CASSPQDRRTDTQYF
NA	TRBJ1-1	14	NA	TRBV19	TGTGCCAGTAGTATGGAGGGAGGGGGAACTGAAGCTTTCTTT	CASSMEGGGTEAFF
NA	TRBJ2-7	14	NA	TRBV6-6	TGTGCCAGCAGTTACGGGGGGACAGCCTACGAGCAGTACTTC	CASSYGGTAYEQYF
NA	TRBJ2-6	18	once	TRBV5-1	TGCGCCAGCATCCGGGGATGGGCACAGGGCTCTGGGGCCAACGTCCTGACTTTC	CASIRGWAQGSGANVLTF
NA	TRBJ2-1	11	NA	TRBV20-1	TGCAGTGCTAGTCGAGTAAATGAGCAGTTCTTC	CSASRVNEQFF
NA	TRBJ2-3	15	NA	TRBV7-2	TGTGCCAGCAGCTCCCCCCCCCGAGGCACAGATACGCAGTATTTT	CASSSPPRGTDTQYF
NA	TRBJ2-5	15	NA	TRBV11-3	TGTGCCAGCAGCTTAGGGATAGCTAACCAAGAGACCCAGTACTTC	CASSLGIANQETQYF
NA	TRBJ1-2	11	NA	TRBV20-1	TGCAGTGCTCTACAGGCTGGTGGCTACACCTTC	CSALQAGGYTF
TRBD1	TRBJ1-4	12	NA	TRBV6-5	TGTGCCTCCCGACAGGGTGGTGAAAAACTGTTTTTT	CASRQGGEKLFF
NA	TRBJ1-2	15	NA	TRBV7-9	TGTGCCAGCAGCTTAGTGCAGGGCCCCAACTATGGCTACACCTTC	CASSLVQGPNYGYTF
TRBD1	TRBJ1-3	14	NA	TRBV30	TGTGCCTGGCAGCCAGGGGGCTCTGGAAACACCATATATTTT	CAWQPGGSGNTIYF
NA	TRBJ2-1	17	once	TRBV6-2/TRBV6-3	TGTGCCAGCAGCCGCAACCCCTCGGGGAGGTCCTACAATGAGCAGTTCTTC	CASSRNPSGRSYNEQFF
TRBD1	TRBJ2-1	12	NA	TRBV7-3	TGTGCCAGCAGCCTCGGGACAGGAGAGCAGTTCTTC	CASSLGTGEQFF
TRBD2	TRBJ2-3	14	once	TRBV11-3	TGTGCCAGCAGCTCCGGACTAGCGACAGATACGCAGTATTTT	CASSSGLATDTQYF
NA	TRBJ1-4	13	NA	TRBV6-5	TGTGCCAGCAGTTACTCGGAGGGGGAAAAACTGTTTTTT	CASSYSEGEKLFF
NA	TRBJ1-6	18	few	TRBV30	TGTGCCTTGCAAGCCGGGACACGGAGTGTCTCCTATAATTCACCCCTCCACTTT	CALQAGTRSVSYNSPLHF
NA	TRBJ1-2	12	NA	TRBV5-1	TGCGCCAGCAGCTTGGAATTTAATGGCTACACCTTC	CASSLEFNGYTF
TRBD1	TRBJ2-5	14	NA	TRBV7-9	TGTGCCAGCAGCACCCCTAGGACAGGGGGGACCCAGTACTTC	CASSTPRTGGTQYF
TRBD2	TRBJ2-1	15	NA	TRBV3-1/TRBV3-2	TGTGCCAGCAGCCTCGGACTAGCGGGGGCGCGAGAGCAGTTCTTC	CASSLGLAGAREQFF
NA	TRBJ2-7	12	NA	TRBV3-1/TRBV3-2	TGTGCCAGCAGGATGGGGGGACGCGAGCAGTACTTC	CASRMGGREQYF
NA	TRBJ2-1	12	once	TRBV7-3	TGTGCCAGCAGCTTAATACATAATGAGCAGTTCTTC	CASSLIHNEQFF
NA	TRBJ2-7	14	NA	TRBV18	TGTGCCAGCTCACCACCAGTGCCGGGGTACGAGCAGTACTTC	CASSPPVPGYEQYF
NA	TRBJ1-5	14	NA	TRBV4-1	TGCGCCAGCAGCCAGGGGAGAGAGGGTGGAGCCCAGCATTTT	CASSQGREGGAQHF
NA	TRBJ1-1	14	NA	TRBV9	TGTGCCAGCAGCGTAGATCTCTCGGTGGCTGAAGCTTTCTTT	CASSVDLSVAEAFF
NA	TRBJ2-7	15	NA	TRBV19	TGTGCCAGTAGTATAGCGAGAGGGAATCTCCACGAGCAGTACTTC	CASSIARGNLHEQYF
NA	TRBJ1-4	16	NA	TRBV9	TGTGCCAGCAGCCAGGGATCCGGCTTTACTTCCGAAAAACTGTTTTTT	CASSQGSGFTSEKLFF
NA	TRBJ2-2	14	NA	TRBV6-5	TGTGCCAGCACCACGACCAGGGACACCGGGGAGCTGTTTTTT	CASTTTRDTGELFF
TRBD1	TRBJ2-4	16	NA	TRBV6-4	TGTGCCAGCAGTGACTTTAAACAGGGGGCCAAAAACATTCAGTACTTC	CASSDFKQGAKNIQYF
TRBD1	TRBJ1-2	14	NA	TRBV19	TGTGCCAGTAGTCCCCGGGACAGCTCCCTAGGCTACACCTTC	CASSPRDSSLGYTF
NA	TRBJ1-3	17	NA	TRBV3-1/TRBV3-2	TGTGCCAGCAGCCAAGCGGGGGGGGTCAGGGACGGAAACACCATATATTTT	CASSQAGGVRDGNTIYF
NA	TRBJ1-1	13	NA	TRBV19	TGTGCCAGTAGCCCTAAACCCGGGACTGAAGCTTTCTTT	CASSPKPGTEAFF
TRBD2	TRBJ2-5	15	NA	TRBV4-1	TGCGCCAGCAGCCAGGCTAGCGGGGGGCAAGAGACCCAGTACTTC	CASSQASGGQETQYF
TRBD1	TRBJ1-5	16	NA	TRBV4-1	TGCGCCAGCAGCCAGGGAACAGGGGGAGGCAATCAGCCCCAGCATTTT	CASSQGTGGGNQPQHF
TRBD1	TRBJ1-2	16	NA	TRBV9	TGTGCCAGCAGCGTAGGGGGACAGGGGTATGACTATGGCTACACCTTC	CASSVGGQGYDYGYTF
NA	TRBJ2-1	14	NA	TRBV27	TGTGCCAGCAGGGGGGGGCGACTTAACAATGAGCAGTTCTTC	CASRGGRLNNEQFF
TRBD1	TRBJ1-5	14	NA	TRBV10-3	TGTGCCATCAGTGGGGGGACAGAGAATCAGCCCCAGCATTTT	CAISGGTENQPQHF
NA	TRBJ1-4	13	NA	TRBV11-2	TGTGCCAGCAGCTTAGTGAGTAATGAAAAACTGTTTTTT	CASSLVSNEKLFF
NA	TRBJ2-1	12	NA	TRBV6-5	TGTGCCAGCTGCAGGGAAGGGGATGAGCAGTTCTTC	CASCREGDEQFF
NA	TRBJ1-2	17	NA	TRBV7-2	TGTGCCAGCAGCTTAGAAGCCGACACCGATTTTAACTATGGCTACACCTTC	CASSLEADTDFNYGYTF
NA	TRBJ2-5	14	NA	TRBV29-1	TGCAGCGTTGGGGTACCGGACAGTCAAGAGACCCAGTACTTC	CSVGVPDSQETQYF
NA	TRBJ1-1	14	NA	TRBV11-3	TGTGCCAGCAGTACAGAAGGGGGGAACACTGAAGCTTTCTTT	CASSTEGGNTEAFF
NA	TRBJ2-1	15	NA	TRBV7-2	TGTGCCAGCAGCTTCGGACAGAGCTCCTACAATGAGCAGTTCTTC	CASSFGQSSYNEQFF
NA	TRBJ2-5	13	few	TRBV2	TGTGCCAGCAAGGAGCGGTTCGAAGGGACCCAGTACTTC	CASKERFEGTQYF
NA	TRBJ2-5	13	NA	TRBV5-6	TGTGCCAGCAGCGCCGGACAAAAAGAGACCCAGTACTTC	CASSAGQKETQYF
TRBD2	TRBJ2-5	14	NA	TRBV5-4	TGTGCCAGCAGCCCCGGGACTAGCGGGGAGACCCAGTACTTC	CASSPGTSGETQYF
TRBD1	TRBJ1-1	15	few	TRBV18	TGTGCCAGCTCACTATCGACAGGGGGGAACACTGAAGCTTTCTTT	CASSLSTGGNTEAFF
NA	TRBJ1-2	12	NA	TRBV12-3/TRBV12-4	TGTGCCAGCAGAGAGGGACTCGGTGGCTACACCTTC	CASREGLGGYTF
TRBD1	TRBJ2-2	15	NA	TRBV7-2	TGTGCCAGCAGCAGACAGGGAGTCGGCCCCGGGGAGCTGTTTTTT	CASSRQGVGPGELFF
NA	TRBJ2-7	15	once	TRBV12-5	TGTGCTAGTGGTTCCAGGACGGACAACTCCTACGAGCAGTACTTC	CASGSRTDNSYEQYF
NA	TRBJ2-1	13	NA	TRBV12-3/TRBV12-4	TGTGCCAGCAGTTTCATGGTGAGCCATGAGCAGTTCTTC	CASSFMVSHEQFF